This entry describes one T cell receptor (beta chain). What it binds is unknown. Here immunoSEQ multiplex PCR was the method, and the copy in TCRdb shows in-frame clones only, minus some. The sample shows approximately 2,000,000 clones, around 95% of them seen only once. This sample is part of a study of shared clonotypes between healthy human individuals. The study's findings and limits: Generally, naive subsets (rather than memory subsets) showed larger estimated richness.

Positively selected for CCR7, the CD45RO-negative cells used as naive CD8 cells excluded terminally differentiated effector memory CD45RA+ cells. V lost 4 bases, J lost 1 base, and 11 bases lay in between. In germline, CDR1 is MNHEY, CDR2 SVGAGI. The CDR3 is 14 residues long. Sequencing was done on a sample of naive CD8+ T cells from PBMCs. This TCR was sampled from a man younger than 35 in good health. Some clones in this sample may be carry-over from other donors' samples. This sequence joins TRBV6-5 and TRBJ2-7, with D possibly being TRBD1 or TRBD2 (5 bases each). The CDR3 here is CASSWDPGSYEQYF. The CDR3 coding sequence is TGTGCCAGCAGTTGGGACCCTGGATCCTACGAGCAGTACTTC.